These T cell receptor beta chains were read from a single sample in a study of T cell repertoires in aging, cancer and after chemotherapy. TCRdb redid the calling of the multiplex PCR reads with MiXCR, one entry per CDR3 protein. There are approximately 4,200 distinct CDR3 sequences in the sample; under 30% occur only once, and 5.9% lies in the top ten. The specimen sequenced was blood. These receptors originate from a human donor in good health. CDR3s include the opening cysteine and the closing phenylalanine or tryptophan. A D gene is named only where the DNA matches it firmly. Only part of the rows carry a size: once, few, many, or a class if the clone is expanded.

TRBD1,TRBV5-6,TRBJ1-5,medium-sized,TGTGCCAGCAGCTTGGCCGGACAGGGTCTCAATCAGCCCCAGCATTTT,CASSLAGQGLNQPQHF
TRBD1,TRBV5-6,TRBJ2-2,-,TGTGCCAGCAGCTTGCTCGGGACAGGGAGCTCGAACACCGGGGAGCTGTTTTTT,CASSLLGTGSSNTGELFF
TRBD1,TRBV6-2/TRBV6-3,TRBJ2-5,medium-sized,TGTGCCAGCAGTCCCGACAGGGGGGAAAAAGAGACCCAGTACTTC,CASSPDRGEKETQYF
-,TRBV6-5,TRBJ1-4,few,TGTGCCAGCAGAAGGGAGGGAGGTAATGAAAAACTGTTTTTT,CASRREGGNEKLFF
TRBD1,TRBV13,TRBJ1-6,-,TGTGCCAGCAGATTACAGGGGACAGGTAATTCACCCCTCCACTTT,CASRLQGTGNSPLHF
-,TRBV20-1,TRBJ2-7,-,TGCAGTGCTAGATCCGCGACAAGGGACGAGCAGTACTTC,CSARSATRDEQYF
TRBD2,TRBV6-5,TRBJ2-3,medium-sized,TGTGCCAGCAGTTATACTAGCGGGGGGATGGATACGCAGTATTTT,CASSYTSGGMDTQYF
-,TRBV27,TRBJ2-3,-,TGTGCCAGCAGTTTATCCCTCAGGGGGAGGGGACTTGGGACGCAGTATTTT,CASSLSLRGRGLGTQYF
-,TRBV5-5,TRBJ2-7,-,TGCGCCAGCAGCTTGCGCGGACAGGACTACTACGAGCAGTACTTC,CASSLRGQDYYEQYF
-,TRBV5-6,TRBJ2-3,-,TGTGCCAGCAGCTTGGTCTCCGCAGATACGCAGTATTTT,CASSLVSADTQYF
TRBD2,TRBV30,TRBJ2-2,-,TGTGCCTGGAGTCCGATCGGGGGGGGCTCGGCCGGGGAGCTGTTTTTT,CAWSPIGGGSAGELFF
TRBD1,TRBV12-3/TRBV12-4,TRBJ2-1,medium-sized,TGTGCCAGCAACCCGGCTGGGCAGGGGGAGAACAATGAGCAGTTCTTC,CASNPAGQGENNEQFF
-,TRBV6-4,TRBJ2-7,-,TGTGCCAGCAGTGGGGCCCATTCCTACGAGCAGTACTTC,CASSGAHSYEQYF
-,TRBV6-5,TRBJ1-3,few,TGTGCCAGCAGTTACTCTGGTGACATCTCTGGAAACACCATATATTTT,CASSYSGDISGNTIYF
-,TRBV5-4,TRBJ1-1,-,TGTGCCAGCAGCTCTTGGGGGATCAGAAGAGCTTTCTTT,CASSSWGIRRAFF
-,TRBV20-1,TRBJ2-5,-,TGCAGTGCTTTGGGACTGGCCTACGGGACCCAGTACTTC,CSALGLAYGTQYF
-,TRBV6-5,TRBJ2-3,few,TGTGCCAGCAGGAAAGGGACCTCCGCAGATACGCAGTATTTT,CASRKGTSADTQYF
-,TRBV14,TRBJ1-5,few,TGTGCCAGCAGCCAAGCCGGGTTAGCTCAGCCCCAGCATTTT,CASSQAGLAQPQHF